This T cell receptor beta chain stems from a study of blood T cell repertoires in COVID-19. Whole-study context: PBMCs, B-cell-depleted T cells, or T cells were the source of the cDNA or gDNA that made up the material.

A Seattle source enrolled patients during active infection and followed them longitudinally. Germline values: CDR1 SEHNR, CDR2 FQNEAQ (reference sequence). The CDR3 has 15 residues. V shed 5 bases and J 6 bases; nucleotides not matched to a gene: 10. In the source study's methods: Reference gene primers were amplified, and this amplification served to estimate nucleated cell counts. Method: immunoSEQ multiplex PCR; TCRdb's copy keeps in-frame clones and lacks some. V and J calls and clone size follow that table, whereas D and trimming were derived from the DNA. The sample carries 250,000 to 350,000 clones, roughly 80% recorded once.

Material for sequencing was peripheral blood. The chain employs TRBV7-9 and TRBJ1-1, with 9 bases that match TRBD1. The TCR originated in a person between 65 and 80 years old with COVID-19, enrolled during active disease. The CDR3 nucleotides read TGTGCCAGCAGCCCCGAAACAGGGGGCTTCGCTGAAGCTTTCTTT. Translation: CASSPETGGFAEAFF. Combining the CDR3 with reference TRBV7-9 and TRBJ1-1 gives the whole variable domain DTGVSQNPRHKITKRGQNVTFRCDPISEHNRLYWYRQTLGQGPEFLTYFQNEAQLEKSRLLSDRFSAERPKGSFSTLEIQRTEQGDSAMYLCASSPETGGFAEAFFGQGTRLTVV.